A single sample is the source of the 8 T cell receptor beta chains below, sequenced in a study of cytomegalovirus exposure and HLA in healthy donors (dated by TCRdb to the late 2010s). The library was obtained by the immunoSEQ multiplex PCR assay. The multiplex PCR relied on a mix of 60 forward primers for TCR Vbeta segments and 13 reverse primers for TCR Jbeta segments. TCRdb's version of the immuneACCESS table is confined to in-frame rearrangements and falls short of the full clone set. An unresolved V gene accounts for under half of the shortfall where checked; the remainder is of unknown origin. Recorded for this sample are 150,000 to 200,000 clones; 80% to 85% of them occurred a single time. The ten largest account for approximately 0.26% of the sample. Sequenced sample: PBMCs. These receptors originate from a boy between 10 and 17 years old in good health and CMV-seronegative.

This clone was counted between two and nine times. The chain uses TRBV6-1 and TRBJ1-5; D remains unclear. Between the trimmed V and J ends, which lost 3 bases and 4 bases, there was a span of 10 bases. The CDR3 runs to 14 residues. Germline loops: CDR1 MNHNS, CDR2 SASEGT. CDR3 sequence: CASSELSENQPQHF. Written as DNA, the CDR3 is TGTGCCAGCAGTGAGTTGAGTGAGAATCAGCCCCAGCATTTT.

This chain uses TRBV4-2 with TRBJ2-5, with 11 bases that match TRBD2. V lost 4 bases, J lost 3 bases, and 1 base stayed unmatched. This CDR3 has 14 amino acids. CDR1 LGHNA and CDR2 YNFKEQ come from the germline V gene. For the CDR3, the DNA is TGTGCCAGCAGCCCGACTAGCGGGGAAGAGACCCAGTACTTC. This translates into CASSPTSGEETQYF.

The chain has TRBV7-9 and TRBJ2-7; 7 bases agree with TRBD1. J was trimmed by 7 bases and V by 5 bases; bases with no gene match: 14. CDR1 and CDR2 from the germline V gene are SEHNR and FQNEAQ (reference sequence). The CDR3 has 15 residues. CDR3 sequence: CASSQRVDRAGEQYF. The CDR3 nucleotides read TGTGCCAGCAGCCAGAGAGTCGACAGGGCGGGTGAGCAGTACTTC.

This clone occurred a few times. The chain links TRBV21-1 to TRBJ1-5; no check of the table's D call, TRBD1, against the DNA was made. TRBV21-1 is flagged as a pseudogene. There are 12 residues in the CDR3. The CDR3 loop is CASSTLDRAKHF. CDR3 bases: TGTGCCAGCAGCACTCTGGACAGGGCGAAACATTTT.

This chain uses TRBV29-1 with TRBJ1-1; 8 positions match TRBD1. The germline CDR1 and CDR2 sequences are SQVTM and ANQGSEA. This CDR3 has 13 amino acids. V lost 7 bases and J lost 2; bases outside the gene matches: 6. This chain's CDR3 is CSAVSGGNTEAFF. The CDR3 coding sequence is TGCAGCGCTGTGTCAGGGGGCAACACTGAAGCTTTCTTT.

This clone has more than one count but fewer than ten. In DNA, the CDR3 is TGTGCCAGCTTGCGACTAGCGGGAGCCCCTGAGCAGTACTTC. Protein product: CASLRLAGAPEQYF. V gene TRBV11-2 combines with J gene TRBJ2-7, with 12 bases lining up with TRBD2. Germline CDR1 and CDR2: SGHAT and FQNNGV. The length of the CDR3 is 14 residues. V shed 8 bases and J 7 bases; nucleotides not matched to a gene: 9.

CDR3 bases: TGTGCCAGCAGTTCCCTATTCAATCAGCCCCAGCATTTT. Encoded protein: CASSSLFNQPQHF. V and J are TRBV6-5 and TRBJ1-5; no firm D call. V was clipped by 4 bases and J by 3 bases, with 7 bases between them. The V gene's germline CDR1 is MNHEY and CDR2 SVGAGI. The CDR3 is made up of 13 amino acids.

The chain has TRBV2 and TRBJ2-7; perhaps TRBD1 as D (6 bases). V was clipped by 6 bases and J by 6 bases, with 18 bases between them. The CDR3 sequence is 14 residues long. Germline V gene lookup returns CDR1 SNHLY and CDR2 FYNNEI. This CDR3 reads CASSPDSRGGEQYF. For the CDR3, the DNA is TGTGCCAGCAGCCCGGACAGTCGTGGGGGCGAGCAGTACTTC.